These 21 T cell receptor beta chains share one sample of origin, sequenced in a study of tumor and adjacent non-tumor tissue in lung cancer. Three rounds of nested PCR, following a modified ARM-PCR protocol, produced the TCRbeta library. TCRdb reanalysed the multiplex PCR reads using MiXCR and keeps one entry per CDR3 protein. The table has fewer than 120,000 distinct CDR3 sequences, 84% seen once. This sample's RNA came from whole unsorted tissue. Sequencing was done on a sample of lung tumor tissue. The receptors shown here come from a man between 65 and 79 years old with non-small cell lung cancer.

With respect to this clonotype: This likely comes from a read error, as the CDR3 has no conserved phenylalanine or tryptophan at its end. In nucleotides, the CDR3 is TGTGCCAGCAGTTACTCACGGGAGTACGAGCAGTACATC. Residues: CASSYSREYEQYI. The V gene is TRBV6-6, the J gene TRBJ2-7; D is possibly TRBD2 (6 bases). The V gene lost 0 bases and the J gene lost 4 bases, with 7 bases spanning the gap. CDR3 length: 13 residues. Germline CDR1 and CDR2: MNHNY and SVGAGI (reference sequence).

In the case of this clonotype: A junction end diverges from the germline sequence, so it may reflect a read error. J is TRBJ2-3 and V is TRBV11-2; the match to TRBD1 covers 7 bases. Germline lookup yields CDR1 SGHAT and CDR2 FQNNGV. This CDR3 comprises 16 residues. The CDR3 reads CASSTDRDSFTDMQYF. As DNA, the CDR3 is TGTGCCAGCAGCACGGACCGGGACAGTTTCACAGATATGCAGTATTTT.

As DNA, the CDR3 is TGCAGTGTTCAAACCCCGTCAAGCAACTATGGCTACACCTTC. This encodes CSVQTPSSNYGYTF. This chain links TRBV29-1 with TRBJ1-2, with D unresolved. Germline CDR1 reads SQVTM; CDR2 reads ANQGSEA. This CDR3 is built from 14 residues.

The J gene is TRBJ2-1, the V gene TRBV11-3, with D tentatively TRBD2 (7 bases). The CDR3 covers 16 residues. The germline CDR1 and CDR2 sequences are SGHNT and YENEEA. The CDR3 DNA is TGTGTCAGTAGCTTAGATCACACGGGGGGCAGGGGTGAGCAGTTCTTC. Amino acids: CVSSLDHTGGRGEQFF. The full variable domain, completed using reference TRBV11-3 and TRBJ2-1, is EAGVVQSPRYKIIEKKQPVAFWCNPISGHNTLYWYLQNLGQGPELLIRYENEEAVDDSQLPKDRFSAERLKGVDSTLKIQPAELGDSAVYLCVSSLDHTGGRGEQFFGPGTRLTVL.

Regarding this clonotype: One end of the junction does not line up with germline, which may come from a read error. The chain links TRBV4-1 to TRBJ2-4; D possibly corresponds to TRBD1 (6 bases). The germline CDR1 and CDR2 sequences are MGHRA and YSYEKL. The CDR3 is 15 amino acids. In DNA form, the CDR3 reads TGCGCGAGCAGCCAAGTGGGACATGGACCTGAGCCGCCGTACTTC. Translating gives CASSQVGHGPEPPYF.

On this clonotype: One junction end does not reproduce the germline sequence, and a read error may be involved. The chain has TRBV6-1 and TRBJ2-5; no reliable D call. The CDR3 covers 13 residues. Germline V gene data show CDR1 as MNHNS and CDR2 as SASEGT. Written as DNA, the CDR3 is TGTGCTAGCAGTGAAGCTGGTGGGCCCCAGGAGTACTTC. As protein: CASSEAGGPQEYF.

Regarding this clonotype: Mismatch with germline at one junction end may stem from a read error. The V call is TRBV5-6, the J call TRBJ2-5; 7 bases match TRBD1. This CDR3 has 15 amino acids. CDR1 is SGHDT, CDR2 YYEEEE, per germline. CDR3 region: CARSFNRGCGETQYF. The CDR3 DNA follows: TGTGCCAGGAGCTTTAACAGGGGTTGCGGAGAGACCCAGTACTTC. Full variable domain (rest looked up from reference TRBV5-6 and TRBJ2-5): DAGVTQSPTHLIKTRGQQVTLRCSPKSGHDTVSWYQQALGQGPQFIFQYYEEEERQRGNFPDRFSGHQFPNYSSELNVNALLLGDSALYLCARSFNRGCGETQYFGPGTRLLVL.

J is TRBJ2-7 and V is TRBV13; D perhaps matches TRBD2 (6 bases). CDR1 and CDR2 from the germline V gene are PRHDT and FYEKMQ (reference sequence). The CDR3 runs to 15 residues. The germline V and J ends were trimmed by 0 bases and 8 bases, with 17 bases remaining between them. CDR3 region: CASSLGLARVYKQYF. The DNA of the CDR3 is TGTGCCAGCAGCTTAGGGCTAGCGCGAGTATACAAGCAGTACTTC.

Turning to this clonotype: Because it lacks the conserved phenylalanine or tryptophan at the end, this CDR3 is likely a read error. The DNA is omitted, as the CDR3 cannot be located on it reliably, and the CDR3 follows TCRdb's listing. The V gene is TRBV11-1, the J gene TRBJ1-2. The length of the CDR3 is 12 amino acids, counting both ends. CDR1 is SGHAT, CDR2 FQDESV, per germline (reference sequence). The CDR3: CANSLYRYGYTL.

A remark on this clonotype: The conserved final phenylalanine or tryptophan is absent from the CDR3, which likely points to a read error. The limits of the CDR3 on the DNA are not certain, so only TCRdb's listed CDR3 is given. The V call is TRBV14, the J call TRBJ1-1; TRBD1, the table's D call, lacks a check against the DNA. The CDR3 extends over 15 residues, inclusive of both ends. Per germline, CDR1 SGHDN and CDR2 FVKESK. The chain's CDR3 is CASSQAWAGNTETFL.

This clonotype was detected once. A read error may account for a junction end that differs from germline. The chain uses TRBV4-1 and TRBJ1-1, with a possible D match to TRBD1 (6 bases). The CDR3 is made up of 15 amino acids. Germline CDR1 is MGHRA and CDR2 is YSYEKL. CDR3 sequence reads: CASSQDTGLNTEAFF. CDR3 sequence (DNA): TGCGCCAGCAGTCAAGATACAGGGTTGAACACTGAAGCTTTCTTT.

About this clonotype itself: Here the CDR3 omits its conserved ending phenylalanine or tryptophan, so a read error is the likely source. The genes are TRBV4-1 and TRBJ1-2, with a possible D match to TRBD1 (5 bases). Germline V CDR1 and CDR2: MGHRA, YSYEKL. The CDR3 length is 14 residues. The DNA of the CDR3 is TGCGCCAACAGCCAAGTGAGGGGAATCTATGGCTACACCTTA. It encodes CANSQVRGIYGYTL.

Turning to this clonotype: Because it lacks the conserved phenylalanine or tryptophan at the end, this CDR3 is likely a read error. This chain connects TRBV28 to TRBJ2-7; D possibly matches TRBD1 or TRBD2 (6 bases each). This CDR3 contains 17 residues. From germline, CDR1 is MDHEN and CDR2 SYDVKM. The CDR3 sequence: CASSLRGVLKTSYEQYI. The CDR3 nucleotides read TGTGCTAGCAGTTTAAGGGGGGTCCTCAAGACATCCTACGAGCAGTACATC.

On this clonotype itself: A read error may explain this, as a much larger clone is one base away. The chain is built from TRBV11-3 and TRBJ2-1; D not certain. Germline-derived CDR1 and CDR2 are SGHNT and YENEEA. The CDR3 covers 13 residues. CDR3 residues: CATSPRTIDEQFF. The CDR3 region has the DNA TGTGCCACCAGCCCGCGAACGATTGATGAGCAGTTCTTC.

The DNA of the CDR3 is TGCGGCGGTAAACTAGCGGGGTTCTACAATGAGCAGTTCTTC. Protein sequence: CGGKLAGFYNEQFF. This chain links TRBV29-1 with TRBJ2-1; 10 bases are a match to TRBD2. CDR1 and CDR2 from the germline V gene are SQVTM and ANQGSEA. This CDR3 is 14 amino acids long.

With regard to this clonotype: One end of the junction varies from germline; a read error may be responsible. The chain uses TRBV11-2 and TRBJ2-7, with 7 bases aligning to TRBD1. This CDR3 comprises 15 residues. CDR1 and CDR2 from the germline V gene are SGHAT and FQNNGV. This CDR3 is CTSSLDKGAPYEQYF. The DNA of the CDR3 is TGTACAAGCAGTCTAGATAAGGGGGCCCCCTACGAGCAGTATTTC.

Comments on this clonotype: The junction differs from germline at one of its ends, possibly a read error. This chain joins TRBV24-1 and TRBJ2-3, with 9 nucleotides matching TRBD1. The CDR3 contains 15 residues. Germline V gene lookup returns CDR1 KGHDR and CDR2 SFDVKD. CDR3 sequence (DNA): TGTGCCACTAGTGACCAGTCACAGGGGGCATATATGCAGTATTTT. Translation: CATSDQSQGAYMQYF.

A remark on this clonotype: The germline gene is not matched at one end of the junction; a read error may be the cause. This rearrangement joins TRBV12-3 or TRBV12-4 to TRBJ2-5, with 10 bases that match TRBD2. CDR3 length equals 20 residues. The CDR3, as DNA: TGTGCCAACAGAAAAAGCGATCACCCGACTAGCGGGCTTCCCCAGGAGACCCAGTGCTTC. Protein: CANRKSDHPTSGLPQETQCF.

This chain joins TRBV6-2 or TRBV6-3 and TRBJ2-2; a possible D gene is TRBD2 (6 bases). The CDR3 is 13 residues long. Trimming left V 7 bases short and J 10 bases short, with 16 bases between. Germline V gives CDR1 MNHEY, CDR2 SVGEGT. The CDR3 coding sequence is TGTGCCAGCAAAGTGTGGACTACGGAGGAGCTGTTTTTT. Encoded protein: CASKVWTTEELFF.

The chain combines TRBV7-9 with TRBJ2-1; D not certain. The CDR3 is 15 residues long. V lost 5 bases, J lost 5 bases, and 16 bases lay in between. CDR1 and CDR2 from the germline V gene are SEHNR and FQNEAQ (reference sequence). This CDR3 is CASSPSSDGNNEQFF. The CDR3 nucleotides are TGTGCCAGCAGCCCCTCCAGTGACGGAAACAATGAGCAGTTCTTC. The whole variable domain, filled in from reference TRBV7-9 and TRBJ2-1, reads DTGVSQNPRHKITKRGQNVTFRCDPISEHNRLYWYRQTLGQGPEFLTYFQNEAQLEKSRLLSDRFSAERPKGSFSTLEIQRTEQGDSAMYLCASSPSSDGNNEQFFGPGTRLTVL.

The J gene is TRBJ2-5, the V gene TRBV24-1; 8 bases match TRBD2. The CDR3 length is 15 residues. From germline, CDR1 is KGHDR and CDR2 SFDVKD. Trimming removed 4 bases from V and 2 bases from J; junction bases left unmatched: 5. CDR3 protein: CATSESGGVQETQYF. CDR3 in DNA: TGTGCCACCAGTGAGTCGGGAGGGGTTCAAGAGACCCAGTACTTC.